This T cell receptor beta chain appears in the sequencing data of a study of blood T cell repertoires in COVID-19. Study summary: PBMCs, B-cell-depleted T cells, or T cells were the source of the cDNA or gDNA that made up the material.

Under the authors' procedure: Reference gene primer amplification gave estimated nucleated cell counts. Sequencing used immunoSEQ multiplex PCR; TCRdb keeps in-frame clones, though not all of them. D and trimming were read from the DNA, whereas the V and J calls and clone size are those reported in that table. The data hold a few hundred thousand clones, with roughly 84% observed a single time. Recovery among Cohort 3 donors was established by two negative PCRs, clearance, or symptom resolution. Trimming took off 2 bases at V and 3 bases at J, with 10 bases between the two ends. Germline V CDR1 and CDR2: LGHDT, YNNKEL (reference sequence). This CDR3 spans 14 amino acids.

The TCR was taken from a young woman who had recovered from COVID-19. Specimen: PBMCs or T cells enriched from blood (not recorded which). This chain links TRBV3-1 (or the pseudogene TRBV3-2) with TRBJ1-1; perhaps TRBD1 as D (6 bases). The CDR3 loop is CASSQWTEDTEAFF. The CDR3 DNA is TGTGCCAGCAGCCAATGGACAGAAGACACTGAAGCTTTCTTT.